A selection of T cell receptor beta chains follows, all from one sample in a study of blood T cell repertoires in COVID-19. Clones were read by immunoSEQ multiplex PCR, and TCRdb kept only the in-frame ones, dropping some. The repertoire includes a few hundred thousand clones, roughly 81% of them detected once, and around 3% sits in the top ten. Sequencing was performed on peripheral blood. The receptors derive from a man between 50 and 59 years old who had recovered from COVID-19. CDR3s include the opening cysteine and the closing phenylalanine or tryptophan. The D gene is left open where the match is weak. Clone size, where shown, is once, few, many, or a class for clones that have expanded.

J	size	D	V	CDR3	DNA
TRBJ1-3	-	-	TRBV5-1	CASSYGVGNTIYF	TGCGCCAGCAGTTACGGAGTTGGAAACACCATATATTTT
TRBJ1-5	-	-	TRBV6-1	CASSEALRGNQPQHF	TGTGCCAGCAGTGAAGCGCTGAGGGGGAATCAGCCCCAGCATTTT
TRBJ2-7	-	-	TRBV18	CASSVRDPPYEQYF	TGTGCCAGCTCCGTCCGGGATCCACCCTACGAGCAGTACTTC
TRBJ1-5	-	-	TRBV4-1	CASSQDRRGGNQPQHF	TGCGCCAGCAGCCAAGATCGGCGGGGGGGCAATCAGCCCCAGCATTTT
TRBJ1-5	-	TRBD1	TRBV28	CASRETGSFFRPQHF	TGTGCCAGCAGGGAGACAGGGAGTTTTTTTCGGCCCCAGCATTTT
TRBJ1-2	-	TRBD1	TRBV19	CASRSTGQGTSSYGYTF	TGTGCCAGCCGATCTACCGGACAGGGGACGAGCAGCTATGGCTACACCTTC
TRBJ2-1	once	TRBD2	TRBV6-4	CASSDSSSGSYNEQFF	TGTGCCAGCAGTGACTCGTCTAGCGGCTCCTACAATGAGCAGTTCTTC
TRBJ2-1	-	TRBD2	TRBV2	CASRITSGRANEQFF	TGTGCCAGCAGAATTACTAGCGGGAGGGCTAATGAGCAGTTCTTC
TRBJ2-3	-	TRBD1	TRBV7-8	CASSPGGKTDTQYF	TGTGCCAGCAGCCCAGGGGGCAAGACAGATACGCAGTATTTT
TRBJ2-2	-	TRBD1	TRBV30	CAGRTGGHGELFF	TGTGCCGGAAGGACAGGGGGCCACGGGGAGCTGTTTTTT
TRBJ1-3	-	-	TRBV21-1	CASSKVFMGQPGTGNTIYF	TGTGCCAGCAGCAAAGTGTTCATGGGACAGCCTGGGACTGGAAACACCATATATTTT
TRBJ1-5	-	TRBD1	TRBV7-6	CASSLTGGPYSNQPQHF	TGTGCCAGCAGCTTAACAGGGGGGCCCTATAGCAATCAGCCCCAGCATTTT
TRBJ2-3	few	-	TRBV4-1	CASSQVSGTDTQYF	TGCGCCAGCAGCCAAGTTAGCGGCACAGATACGCAGTATTTT
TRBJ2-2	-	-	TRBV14	CASSQERVYTGELFF	TGTGCCAGCAGCCAAGAGCGCGTGTACACCGGGGAGCTGTTTTTT
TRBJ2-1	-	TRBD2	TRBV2	CASRAGTSGNDEQFF	TGTGCCAGCAGAGCTGGGACTAGCGGGAACGATGAGCAGTTCTTC
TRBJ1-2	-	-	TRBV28	CASSLSTAANYGYTF	TGTGCCAGCAGTTTATCCACGGCGGCTAACTATGGCTACACCTTC
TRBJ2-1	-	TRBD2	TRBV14	CASSHTLGLEIISSYNEQFF	TGTGCCAGCAGCCATACATTGGGACTAGAAATTATCAGCTCCTACAATGAGCAGTTCTTC